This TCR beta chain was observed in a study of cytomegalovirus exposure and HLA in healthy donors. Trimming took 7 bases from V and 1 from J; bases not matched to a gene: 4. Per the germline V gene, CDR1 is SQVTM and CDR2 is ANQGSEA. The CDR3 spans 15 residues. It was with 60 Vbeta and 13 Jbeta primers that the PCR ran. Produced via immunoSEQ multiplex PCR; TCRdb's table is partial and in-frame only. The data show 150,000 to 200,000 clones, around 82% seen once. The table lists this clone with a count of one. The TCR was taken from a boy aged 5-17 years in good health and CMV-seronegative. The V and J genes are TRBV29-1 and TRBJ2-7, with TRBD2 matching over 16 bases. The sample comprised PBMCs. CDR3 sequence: CSAGTSGGESYEQYF. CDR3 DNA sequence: TGCAGCGCTGGGACTAGCGGGGGGGAATCCTACGAGCAGTACTTC.